This T cell receptor beta chain was found in a study of siplizumab effects on memory and regulatory T cells. General observations from the study: About 75-97% of proliferating CD4+ or CD8+ clones had no assignable naive or memory phenotype. Controls had approximately 27% Treg-derived mappable alloreactive CD4+ clones on average, versus around 62% with siplizumab. The naive T cell population seemed more diverse than memory cells and seemed a major contributor to the alloresponse.

Sequencing of each sample assayed roughly 10^5 TCR templates. Method: immunoSEQ multiplex PCR; TCRdb's copy keeps in-frame clones and lacks some. The sample lists a few thousand clones, roughly 66% occurring once. With respect to this clone: The antigen is unknown.

Trimming shortened V by 5 bases and J by 6 bases, and 8 bases separated the two germline ends. The CDR3 has 10 residues. Looked up from germline, CDR1 is SQVTM and CDR2 is ANQGSEA. The gene calls are TRBV29-1 and TRBJ2-7, with no clear D. The clonotype originates from a human donor in good health. Specimen: TEMRA CD8+ T cells sorted from blood. Regarding subset: unstimulated CD8+ CD45RA+ effector memory T cells. CDR3 residues: CSVYDREQYF. The CDR3 region has the DNA TGCAGCGTTTATGATCGCGAGCAGTACTTC.